This TCR beta chain was captured in a study of T-cell reconstitution after alpha-beta-depleted transplantation in children. Findings of the study overall: Several hundred expanded graft clones reportedly supplied alpha-beta T cells about two months after transplant.

In this sample, this clonotype turned up a few times. Its antigen is still unknown. The library targeted TCRbeta and was prepared with unique molecular identifiers. TCRdb ran MiXCR on the PCR reads and lists one entry per CDR3 protein. The data show 500,000 to 650,000 distinct CDR3 sequences, with roughly 13% seen just once and 2% to 2.5% held by the top ten. Germline V lookup: CDR1 SQVTM, CDR2 ANQGSEA. The ends were cut back, 7 bases at V and 2 bases at J, with 20 bases in the middle. This CDR3 spans 15 amino acids. The sequencing used PBMCs, mostly from graft donor cells, collected 360 days after TCRalphabeta/CD19-depleted stem cell transplant. The rearrangement joins TRBV29-1 to TRBJ1-1; D remains unclear. The clonotype was recovered from a male patient younger than 18 who had a stem cell transplant for acute myeloid leukemia, so the T cells may come from the graft donor. The chain's CDR3 is CSAVPRWGINTEAFF. In DNA form, the CDR3 reads TGCAGCGCCGTTCCCCGATGGGGTATCAACACTGAAGCTTTCTTT.